Listed here is a single TCR beta chain. Profiling relied on immunoSEQ multiplex PCR, and the TCRdb table lists in-frame clones only, not all of them. This table has 6,000 to 9,000 clones, about four fifths appearing once. This record comes from a study of tumor T cells in aggressive B-cell lymphoma. Germline loops: CDR1 MNHEY, CDR2 SVGAGI. The germline V and J ends were trimmed by 7 bases and 3 bases, with 11 bases remaining between them. CDR3 length: 13 residues. This chain uses TRBV6-5 with TRBJ2-3; tentative D call: TRBD1 (5 bases). The clonotype originates from an adult with diffuse large B cell lymphoma. Sequenced sample: tumor tissue. In DNA, the CDR3 is TGTGCCAGCAACCAGGGATTGACAGATACGCAGTATTTT. Translating it yields CASNQGLTDTQYF.